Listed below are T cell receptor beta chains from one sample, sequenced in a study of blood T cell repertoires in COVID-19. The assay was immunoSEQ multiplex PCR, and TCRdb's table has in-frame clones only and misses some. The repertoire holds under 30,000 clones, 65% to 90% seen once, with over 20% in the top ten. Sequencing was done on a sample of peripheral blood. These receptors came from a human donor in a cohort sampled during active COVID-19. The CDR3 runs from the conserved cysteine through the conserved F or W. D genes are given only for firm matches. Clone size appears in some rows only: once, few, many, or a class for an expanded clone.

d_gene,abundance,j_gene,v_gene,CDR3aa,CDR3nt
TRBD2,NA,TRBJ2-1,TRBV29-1,CSVDSGGAHEQFF,TGCAGCGTTGACAGCGGGGGGGCCCATGAGCAGTTCTTC
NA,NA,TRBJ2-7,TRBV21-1,CASSKSEQGCGSGRRYEQYF,TGTGCCAGCAGCAAATCAGAACAGGGCTGCGGTAGCGGGAGAAGGTACGAGCAGTACTTC
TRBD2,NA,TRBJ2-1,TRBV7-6,CASSLIAGGPNEQFF,TGTGCCAGCAGCTTAATAGCGGGAGGGCCGAATGAGCAGTTCTTC
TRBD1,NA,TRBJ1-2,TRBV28,CATPGGDGGYTF,TGTGCCACCCCAGGGGGCGACGGTGGCTACACCTTC
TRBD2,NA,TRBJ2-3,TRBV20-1,CSASGTSGSSYTQYF,TGCAGTGCTAGTGGGACTAGCGGGAGTAGTTATACGCAGTATTTT
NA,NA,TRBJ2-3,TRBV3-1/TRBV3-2,CASRGITDTQYF,TGTGCCAGCCGAGGGATCACAGATACGCAGTATTTT
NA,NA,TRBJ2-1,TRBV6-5,CASTRNSGEQFF,TGTGCCAGCACCCGGAACTCCGGGGAGCAGTTCTTC
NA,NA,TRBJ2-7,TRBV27,CASSSLSRGVRGYEQYF,TGTGCCAGCAGTTCACTAAGCAGGGGAGTGAGGGGCTACGAGCAGTACTTC
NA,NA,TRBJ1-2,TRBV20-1,CSASQTDYGYTF,TGCAGTGCTAGTCAGACAGACTATGGCTACACCTTC
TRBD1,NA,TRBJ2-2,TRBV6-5,CASSPGTANTGELFF,TGTGCCAGCAGCCCCGGGACAGCGAACACCGGGGAGCTGTTTTTT
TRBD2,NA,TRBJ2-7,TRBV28,CASSLSPGLGATDYEQYF,TGTGCCAGCAGTTTGTCCCCGGGACTAGGGGCAACCGACTACGAGCAGTACTTC
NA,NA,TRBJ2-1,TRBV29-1,CSVVTSNAYNEQFF,TGCAGCGTGGTCACTAGCAATGCCTACAATGAGCAGTTCTTC
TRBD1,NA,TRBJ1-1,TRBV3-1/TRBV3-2,CASSQPGGTEAFF,TGTGCCAGCAGCCAACCAGGGGGCACTGAAGCTTTCTTT
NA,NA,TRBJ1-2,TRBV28,CASSFARVYGYTF,TGTGCCAGCAGTTTTGCTCGGGTCTATGGCTACACCTTC
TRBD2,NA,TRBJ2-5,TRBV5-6,CASSLLTLAGYNEETQYF,TGTGCCAGCAGCTTGCTGACACTAGCGGGATACAATGAGGAGACCCAGTACTTC
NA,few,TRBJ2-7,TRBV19,CASSGGHLYEQYF,TGTGCCAGTAGTGGTGGACACCTCTACGAGCAGTACTTC
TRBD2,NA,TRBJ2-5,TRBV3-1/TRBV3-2,CASSTRTSSLETQYF,TGTGCCAGCAGCACCCGGACTAGCTCATTAGAGACCCAGTACTTC
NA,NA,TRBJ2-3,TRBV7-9,CASSGPGTDTQYF,TGTGCCAGCAGCGGGCCGGGCACAGATACGCAGTATTTT
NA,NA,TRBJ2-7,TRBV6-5,CASSSPLEQYF,TGTGCCAGCAGTTCCCCTTTAGAGCAGTACTTC
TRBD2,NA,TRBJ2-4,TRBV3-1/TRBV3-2,CASSQVHSLTSGTENIQYF,TGTGCCAGCAGCCAAGTCCACTCCCTCACTAGCGGGACGGAAAACATTCAGTACTTC
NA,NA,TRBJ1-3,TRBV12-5,CASGYSKTSGNTIYF,TGTGCTAGTGGTTACAGTAAAACCTCTGGAAACACCATATATTTT
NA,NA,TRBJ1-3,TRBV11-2,CASSSSDSGNTIYF,TGTGCCAGCAGCTCCTCAGACTCTGGAAACACCATATATTTT
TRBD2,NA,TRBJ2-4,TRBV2,CASSDIKAGGPNKNIQYF,TGTGCCAGCAGTGATATAAAGGCGGGGGGCCCGAATAAAAACATTCAGTACTTC
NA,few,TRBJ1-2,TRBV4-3,CASSQALGGFYGYTF,TGCGCCAGCAGCCAAGCACTGGGAGGATTTTATGGCTACACCTTC
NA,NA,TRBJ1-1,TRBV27,CASSTSSRGAEAFF,TGTGCCAGCAGTACCTCCTCCAGGGGTGCTGAAGCTTTCTTT
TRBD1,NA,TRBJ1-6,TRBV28,CASIQGFSSPLHF,TGTGCCAGTATACAGGGGTTCAGTTCACCCCTCCACTTT
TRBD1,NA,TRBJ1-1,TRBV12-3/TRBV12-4,CASSPPRGRLTFF,TGTGCCAGCAGTCCCCCCAGGGGGCGGTTAACTTTCTTT
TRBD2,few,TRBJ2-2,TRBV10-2,CASIPGLAGGPAGELFF,TGCGCCAGCATTCCGGGACTAGCGGGGGGGCCGGCCGGGGAGCTGTTTTTT
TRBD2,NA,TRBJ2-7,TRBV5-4,CASSPGTSGIPYEQYF,TGTGCCAGCAGCCCTGGGACTAGCGGCATTCCCTACGAGCAGTACTTC
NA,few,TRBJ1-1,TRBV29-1,CSVEYGNTEAFF,TGCAGCGTTGAATACGGGAACACTGAAGCTTTCTTT
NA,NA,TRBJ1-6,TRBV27,CASSRTDLSAALHF,TGTGCCAGCAGTAGGACAGATCTAAGTGCGGCCCTCCACTTT
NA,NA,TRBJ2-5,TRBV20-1,CSASPSLVLKETQYF,TGCAGTGCTAGTCCGAGTCTAGTTTTAAAAGAGACCCAGTACTTC
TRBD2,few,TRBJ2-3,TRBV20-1,CSASGLAAVYGTDTQYF,TGCAGTGCTAGTGGACTAGCGGCAGTGTATGGCACAGATACGCAGTATTTT
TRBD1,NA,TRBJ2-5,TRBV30,CAWTTSLGQQETQYF,TGTGCCTGGACTACGTCTCTGGGACAGCAAGAGACCCAGTACTTC
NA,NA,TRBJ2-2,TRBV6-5,CASSYAGTSNTGELFF,TGTGCCAGCAGTTACGCCGGGACTTCGAACACCGGGGAGCTGTTTTTT
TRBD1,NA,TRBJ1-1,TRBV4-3,CASSPSNRGGTEAFF,TGCGCCAGCAGCCCGTCGAACAGGGGAGGCACTGAAGCTTTCTTT
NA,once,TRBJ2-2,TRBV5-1,CASSPGDTGELFF,TGCGCCAGCAGTCCAGGGGACACCGGGGAGCTGTTTTTT
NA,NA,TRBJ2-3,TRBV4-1,CASSQMASVGGRTDTQYF,TGCGCCAGCAGCCAAATGGCCTCGGTGGGGGGTCGCACAGATACGCAGTATTTT
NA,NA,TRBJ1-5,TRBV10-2,CASSDGGFGQPQHF,TGCGCCAGCAGTGACGGGGGATTCGGGCAGCCCCAGCATTTT
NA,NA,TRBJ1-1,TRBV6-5,CASSYSILGTEAFF,TGTGCCAGCAGTTACTCGATTCTAGGCACTGAAGCTTTCTTT
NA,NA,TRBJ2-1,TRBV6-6,CASSYSNAGGPFF,TGTGCCAGCAGTTACTCGAACGCCGGGGGGCCTTTCTTC
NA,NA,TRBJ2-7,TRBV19,CASSIYIAYEQYF,TGTGCCAGTAGTATATATATTGCCTACGAGCAGTACTTC
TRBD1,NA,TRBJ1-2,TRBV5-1,CASSTPTLTRQGANYGYTF,TGCGCCAGCAGCACTCCGACCCTAACTCGACAGGGAGCTAACTATGGCTACACCTTC
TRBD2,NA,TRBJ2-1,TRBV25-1,CASSLAGNYNEQFF,TGTGCCAGCAGTTTAGCGGGGAACTACAATGAGCAGTTCTTC
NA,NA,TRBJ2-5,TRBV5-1,CASSLGTLQETQYF,TGCGCCAGCAGCTTGGGTACACTACAAGAGACCCAGTACTTC
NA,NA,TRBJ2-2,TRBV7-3,CASSFAGANTGELFF,TGTGCCAGCAGCTTTGCGGGGGCAAACACCGGGGAGCTGTTTTTT
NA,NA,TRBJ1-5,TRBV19,CASSIDSVHSNQPQHF,TGTGCCAGTAGTATAGACAGCGTCCATAGCAATCAGCCCCAGCATTTT
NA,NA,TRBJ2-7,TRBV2,CASSEAPLVSYEQYF,TGTGCCAGCAGTGAAGCTCCACTAGTCAGCTACGAGCAGTACTTC
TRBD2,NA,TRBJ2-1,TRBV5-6,CASSGLAGHNEQFF,TGTGCCAGCAGCGGACTAGCGGGTCACAATGAGCAGTTCTTC
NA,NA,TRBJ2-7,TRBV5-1,CASSRGGFGYEQYF,TGCGCCAGCAGCCGAGGGGGTTTTGGCTACGAGCAGTACTTC
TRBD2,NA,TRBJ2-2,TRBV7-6,CASSLTSGRYANTGELFF,TGTGCCAGCAGCTTAACTAGCGGGAGATACGCGAACACCGGGGAGCTGTTTTTT
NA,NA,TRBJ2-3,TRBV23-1,CASPRGCGQYF,TGCGCCAGTCCACGGGGGTGTGGGCAGTATTTT
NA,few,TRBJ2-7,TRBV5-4,CASSLGEGVEQYF,TGTGCCAGCAGCTTGGGTGAGGGGGTGGAGCAGTACTTC
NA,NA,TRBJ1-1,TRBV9,CASSVGQMNTEAFF,TGTGCCAGCAGCGTAGGGCAGATGAACACTGAAGCTTTCTTT